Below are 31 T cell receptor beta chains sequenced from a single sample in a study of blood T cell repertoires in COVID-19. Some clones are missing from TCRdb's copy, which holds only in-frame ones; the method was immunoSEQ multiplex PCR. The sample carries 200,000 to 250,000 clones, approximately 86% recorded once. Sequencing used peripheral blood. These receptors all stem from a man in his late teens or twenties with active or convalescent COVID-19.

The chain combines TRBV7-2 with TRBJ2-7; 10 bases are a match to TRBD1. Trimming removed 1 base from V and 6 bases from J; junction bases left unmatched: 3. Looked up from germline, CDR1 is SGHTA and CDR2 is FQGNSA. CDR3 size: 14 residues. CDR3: CASSLGTGGAEQYF. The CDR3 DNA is TGTGCCAGCAGCTTAGGGACAGGGGGTGCCGAGCAGTACTTC.

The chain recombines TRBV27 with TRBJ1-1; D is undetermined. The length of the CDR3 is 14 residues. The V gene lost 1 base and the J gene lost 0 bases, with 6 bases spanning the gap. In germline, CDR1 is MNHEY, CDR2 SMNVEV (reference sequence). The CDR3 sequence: CASSLFPMNTEAFF. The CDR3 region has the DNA TGTGCCAGCAGTTTATTTCCTATGAACACTGAAGCTTTCTTT.

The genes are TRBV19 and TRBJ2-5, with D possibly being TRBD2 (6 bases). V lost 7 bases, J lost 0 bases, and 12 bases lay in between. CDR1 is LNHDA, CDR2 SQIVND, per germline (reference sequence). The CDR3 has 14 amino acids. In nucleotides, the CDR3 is TGTGCCAGTAAGGACCTAGCGCACCAAGAGACCCAGTACTTC. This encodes CASKDLAHQETQYF. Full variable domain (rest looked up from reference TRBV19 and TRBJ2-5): DGGITQSPKYLFRKEGQNVTLSCEQNLNHDAMYWYRQDPGQGLRLIYYSQIVNDFQKGDIAEGYSVSREKKESFPLTVTSAQKNPTAFYLCASKDLAHQETQYFGPGTRLLVL.

The CDR3 nucleotides are TGTGCCAGCAGCTTAGAGGGGAACACTAACTATGGCTACACCTTC. Protein sequence: CASSLEGNTNYGYTF. The V call is TRBV7-2, the J call TRBJ1-2, with D tentatively TRBD1 (5 bases). The germline V and J ends were trimmed by 1 base and 0 bases, with 9 bases remaining between them. The CDR3 is 15 amino acids. The germline CDR1 and CDR2 sequences are SGHTA and FQGNSA.

CDR3 bases: TGTGCCAGCGGAGTTCAGCCCCAGCATTTT. As protein: CASGVQPQHF. The V and J genes are TRBV6-5 and TRBJ1-5; D gene uncertain. Trimming took 8 bases from V and 6 from J, leaving 5 bases between them. The CDR3 runs to 10 residues. Germline V gene data show CDR1 as MNHEY and CDR2 as SVGAGI.

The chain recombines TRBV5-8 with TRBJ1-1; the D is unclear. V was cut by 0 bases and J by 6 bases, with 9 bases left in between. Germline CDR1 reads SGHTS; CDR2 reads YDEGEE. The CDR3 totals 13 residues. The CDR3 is CASSLAGFAEAFF. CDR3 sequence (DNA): TGTGCCAGCAGCTTGGCGGGTTTCGCTGAAGCTTTCTTT.

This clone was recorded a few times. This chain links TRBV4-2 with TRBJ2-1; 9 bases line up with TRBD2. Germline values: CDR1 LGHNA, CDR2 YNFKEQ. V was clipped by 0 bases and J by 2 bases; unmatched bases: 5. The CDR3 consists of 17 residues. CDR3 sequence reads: CASSQDRAGGTYNEQFF. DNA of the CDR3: TGTGCCAGCAGCCAAGATAGGGCGGGAGGGACCTACAATGAGCAGTTCTTC.

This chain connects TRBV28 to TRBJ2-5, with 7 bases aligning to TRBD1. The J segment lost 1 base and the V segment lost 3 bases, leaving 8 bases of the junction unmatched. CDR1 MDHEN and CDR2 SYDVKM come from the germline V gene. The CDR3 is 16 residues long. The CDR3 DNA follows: TGTGCCAGCAGTTTCCCCCTGACAGGGAGCCAAGAGACCCAGTACTTC. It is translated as CASSFPLTGSQETQYF. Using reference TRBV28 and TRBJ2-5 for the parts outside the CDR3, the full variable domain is DVKVTQSSRYLVKRTGEKVFLECVQDMDHENMFWYRQDPGLGLRLIYFSYDVKMKEKGDIPEGYSVSREKKERFSLILESASTNQTSMYLCASSFPLTGSQETQYFGPGTRLLVL.

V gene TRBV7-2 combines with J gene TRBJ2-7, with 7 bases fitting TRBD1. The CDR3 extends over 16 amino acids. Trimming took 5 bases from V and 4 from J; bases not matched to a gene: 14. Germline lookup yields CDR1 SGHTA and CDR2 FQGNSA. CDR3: CASSEAPGQINYEQYF. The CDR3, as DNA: TGTGCCAGCAGCGAGGCCCCGGGACAGATAAATTACGAGCAGTACTTC. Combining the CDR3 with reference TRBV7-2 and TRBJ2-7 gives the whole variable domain GAGVSQSPSNKVTEKGKDVELRCDPISGHTALYWYRQSLGQGLEFLIYFQGNSAPDKSGLPSDRFSAERTGGSVSTLTIQRTQQEDSAVYLCASSEAPGQINYEQYFGPGTRLTVT.

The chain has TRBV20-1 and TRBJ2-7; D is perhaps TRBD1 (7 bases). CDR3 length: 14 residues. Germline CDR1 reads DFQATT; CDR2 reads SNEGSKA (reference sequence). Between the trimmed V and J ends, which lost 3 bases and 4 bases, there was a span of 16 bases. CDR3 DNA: TGCAGTGCTAGTTTAGGAGGGGGCAAGTACGAGCAGTACTTC. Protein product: CSASLGGGKYEQYF.

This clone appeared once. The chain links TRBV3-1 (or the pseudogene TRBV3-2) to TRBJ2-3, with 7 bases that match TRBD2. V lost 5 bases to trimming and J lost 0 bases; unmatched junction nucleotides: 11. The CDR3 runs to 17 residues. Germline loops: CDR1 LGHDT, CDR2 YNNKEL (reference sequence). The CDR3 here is CASSAPRISGSTDTQYF. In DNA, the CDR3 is TGTGCCAGCAGCGCACCCCGAATTAGCGGGAGCACAGATACGCAGTATTTT.

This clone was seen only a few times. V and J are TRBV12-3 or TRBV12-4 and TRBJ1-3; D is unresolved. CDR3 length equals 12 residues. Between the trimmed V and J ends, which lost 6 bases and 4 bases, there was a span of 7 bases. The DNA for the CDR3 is TGTGCCAGCAGGTACTTGGGAAACACCATATATTTT. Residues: CASRYLGNTIYF.

The CDR3 DNA reads TGTGCCAGCAGCCACACCCTGGGGGGGGGCGGGGGCTACACCTTC. It encodes CASSHTLGGGGGYTF. This sequence joins TRBV7-2 and TRBJ1-2; tentative D call: TRBD1 (6 bases). The germline gives CDR1 SGHTA, CDR2 FQGNSA. There are 15 residues in the CDR3. The V end lost 5 bases, the J end lost 8 bases, and 21 bases lay between the germline ends.

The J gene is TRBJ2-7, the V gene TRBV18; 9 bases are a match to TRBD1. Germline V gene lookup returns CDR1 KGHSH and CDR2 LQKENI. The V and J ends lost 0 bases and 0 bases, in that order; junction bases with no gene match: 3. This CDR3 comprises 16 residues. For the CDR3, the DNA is TGTGCCAGCTCACCACCGGGACAGGGCTTCTCCTACGAGCAGTACTTC. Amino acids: CASSPPGQGFSYEQYF.

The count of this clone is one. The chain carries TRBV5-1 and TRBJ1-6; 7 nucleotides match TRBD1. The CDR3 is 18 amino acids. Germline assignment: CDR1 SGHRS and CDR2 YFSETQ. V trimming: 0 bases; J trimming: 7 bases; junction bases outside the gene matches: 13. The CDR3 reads CASSLEGAVALGNSPLHF. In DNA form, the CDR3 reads TGCGCCAGCAGCTTGGAGGGGGCGGTGGCTCTGGGAAATTCACCCCTCCACTTT. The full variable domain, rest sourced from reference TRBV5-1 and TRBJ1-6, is KAGVTQTPRYLIKTRGQQVTLSCSPISGHRSVSWYQQTPGQGLQFLFEYFSETQRNKGNFPGRFSGRQFSNSRSEMNVSTLELGDSALYLCASSLEGAVALGNSPLHFGNGTRLTVT.

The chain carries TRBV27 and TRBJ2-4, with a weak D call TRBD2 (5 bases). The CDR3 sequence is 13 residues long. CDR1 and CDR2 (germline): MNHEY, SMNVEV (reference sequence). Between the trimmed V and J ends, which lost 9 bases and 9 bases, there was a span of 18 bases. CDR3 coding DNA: TGTGCCAGTAGCGACGGTTCGGGTTTCATTCAGTACTTC. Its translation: CASSDGSGFIQYF.

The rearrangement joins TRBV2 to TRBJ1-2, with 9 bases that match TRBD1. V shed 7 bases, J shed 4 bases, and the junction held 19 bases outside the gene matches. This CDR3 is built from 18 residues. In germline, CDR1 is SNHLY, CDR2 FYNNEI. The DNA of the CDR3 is TGTGCCAGCACCGCCGCCCGGGACAGGGAGCCCCTAGGCTATGGCTACACCTTC. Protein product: CASTAARDREPLGYGYTF.

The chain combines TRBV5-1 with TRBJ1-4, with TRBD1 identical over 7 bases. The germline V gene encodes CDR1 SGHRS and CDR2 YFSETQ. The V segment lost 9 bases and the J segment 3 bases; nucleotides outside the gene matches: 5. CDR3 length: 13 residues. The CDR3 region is CATRTGPNEKLFF. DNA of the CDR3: TGCGCCACTCGGACAGGACCTAATGAAAAACTGTTTTTT.

CDR3: CASSAGIGYGYTF. The CDR3 DNA reads TGTGCCAGCAGTGCAGGGATCGGCTATGGCTACACCTTC. The chain carries TRBV28 and TRBJ1-2; the D gene is possibly TRBD1 (5 bases). The V and J ends lost 5 bases and 4 bases respectively, with 11 bases between them. The CDR3 is made up of 13 amino acids. CDR1 is MDHEN, CDR2 SYDVKM, per germline.

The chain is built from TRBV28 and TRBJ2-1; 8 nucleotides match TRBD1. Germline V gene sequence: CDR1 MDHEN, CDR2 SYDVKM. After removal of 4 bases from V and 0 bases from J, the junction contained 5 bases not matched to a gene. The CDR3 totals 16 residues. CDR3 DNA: TGTGCCAGCAGTTCATCCGGGACAGGCTCCTACAATGAGCAGTTCTTC. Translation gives CASSSSGTGSYNEQFF.

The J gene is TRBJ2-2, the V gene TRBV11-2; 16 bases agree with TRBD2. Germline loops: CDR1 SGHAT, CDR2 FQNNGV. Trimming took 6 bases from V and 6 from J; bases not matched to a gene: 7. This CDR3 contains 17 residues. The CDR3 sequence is CASRGTSGRGNPGELFF. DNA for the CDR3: TGTGCCAGCAGGGGGACTAGCGGGAGGGGCAACCCCGGGGAGCTGTTTTTT.

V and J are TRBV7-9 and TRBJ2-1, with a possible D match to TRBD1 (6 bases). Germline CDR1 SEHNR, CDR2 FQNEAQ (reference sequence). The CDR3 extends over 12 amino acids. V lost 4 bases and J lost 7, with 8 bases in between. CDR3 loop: CASSSQGNEQFF. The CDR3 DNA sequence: TGTGCCAGCAGCTCACAGGGTAATGAGCAGTTCTTC.

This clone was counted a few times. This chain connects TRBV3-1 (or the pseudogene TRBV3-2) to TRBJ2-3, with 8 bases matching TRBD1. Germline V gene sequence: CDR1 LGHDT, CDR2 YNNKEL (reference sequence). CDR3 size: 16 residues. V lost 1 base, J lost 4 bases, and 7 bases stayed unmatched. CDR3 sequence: CASSQAGGAGSDTQYF. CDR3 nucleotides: TGTGCCAGCAGCCAAGCAGGGGGCGCAGGGTCAGATACGCAGTATTTT.

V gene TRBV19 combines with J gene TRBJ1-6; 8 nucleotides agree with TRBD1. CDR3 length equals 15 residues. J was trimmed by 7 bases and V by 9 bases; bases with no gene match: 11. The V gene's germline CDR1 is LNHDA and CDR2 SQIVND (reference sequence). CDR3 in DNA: TGTGCCAGCCGCACGGTAACAGGGGGGAATTCACCCCTCCACTTT. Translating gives CASRTVTGGNSPLHF.

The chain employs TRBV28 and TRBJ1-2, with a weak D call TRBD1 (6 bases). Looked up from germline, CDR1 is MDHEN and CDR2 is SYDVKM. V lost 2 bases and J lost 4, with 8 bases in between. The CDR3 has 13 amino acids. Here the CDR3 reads CASSLTGPYGYTF. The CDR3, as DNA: TGTGCCAGCAGTTTAACAGGGCCCTATGGCTACACCTTC.

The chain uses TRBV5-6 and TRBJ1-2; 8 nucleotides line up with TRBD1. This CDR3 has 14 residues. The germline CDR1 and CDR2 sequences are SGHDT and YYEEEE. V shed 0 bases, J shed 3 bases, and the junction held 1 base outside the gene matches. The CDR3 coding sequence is TGTGCCAGCAGCTTGGACAGGGGGGACTATGGCTACACCTTC. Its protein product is CASSLDRGDYGYTF.

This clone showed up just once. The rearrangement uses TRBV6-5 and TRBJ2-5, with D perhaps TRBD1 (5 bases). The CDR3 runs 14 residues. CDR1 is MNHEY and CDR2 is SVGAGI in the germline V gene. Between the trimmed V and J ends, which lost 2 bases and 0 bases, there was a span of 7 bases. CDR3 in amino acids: CASSYVQDQETQYF. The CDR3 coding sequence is TGTGCCAGCAGTTACGTACAGGACCAAGAGACCCAGTACTTC.

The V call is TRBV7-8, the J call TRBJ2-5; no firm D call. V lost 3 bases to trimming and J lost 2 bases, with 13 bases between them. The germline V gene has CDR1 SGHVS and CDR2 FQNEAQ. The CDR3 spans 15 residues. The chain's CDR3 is CASSFSPDAQETQYF. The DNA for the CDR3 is TGTGCCAGCAGCTTTAGCCCAGATGCGCAAGAGACCCAGTACTTC.

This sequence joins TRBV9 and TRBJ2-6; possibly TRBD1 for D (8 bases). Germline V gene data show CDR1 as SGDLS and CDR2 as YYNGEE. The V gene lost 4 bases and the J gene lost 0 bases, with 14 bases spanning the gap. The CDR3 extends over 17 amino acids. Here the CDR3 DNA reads TGTGCCAGCAGCTCACAGGGGGGGACCTCTGGGGCCAACGTCCTGACTTTC. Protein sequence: CASSSQGGTSGANVLTF.

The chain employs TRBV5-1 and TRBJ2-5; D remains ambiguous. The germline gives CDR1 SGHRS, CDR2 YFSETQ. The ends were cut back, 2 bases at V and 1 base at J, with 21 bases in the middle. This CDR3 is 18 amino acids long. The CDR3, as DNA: TGCGCCAGCAGCTTTCGTGATAGCAACCCTACCTTCCAAGAGACCCAGTACTTC. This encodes CASSFRDSNPTFQETQYF.

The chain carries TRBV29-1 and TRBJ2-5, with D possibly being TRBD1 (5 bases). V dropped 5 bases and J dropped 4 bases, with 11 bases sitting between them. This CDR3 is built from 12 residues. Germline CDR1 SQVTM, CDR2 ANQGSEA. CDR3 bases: TGCAGCGTTCGTGAAGGGGTAGAGACCCAGTACTTC. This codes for CSVREGVETQYF.